This TCR beta chain derives from a study of T cell responses to AZD1222 COVID-19 vaccine. Assay used: immunoSEQ multiplex PCR; TCRdb lists only in-frame clones, some missing. Of 65,000 to 100,000 clones detected, around nine tenths appear once; the ten largest clones hold about 7.1%. Deletions cut 4 bases from V and 0 bases from J, with 16 bases between. This CDR3 is built from 18 residues. In germline, CDR1 is SEHNR, CDR2 FQNEAQ (reference sequence). Turning to this clone: Its antigen is still unknown.

Study results and limitations: Possibly, clonal diversity was underestimated; donors were largely white British and included more females. Spike-specific TCRs gained breadth and depth after people received two AZD1222 doses.

The J gene is TRBJ2-6, the V gene TRBV7-9; TRBD2 is a possible D gene (6 bases). The sequence was obtained from an adult who received the AZD1222 COVID-19 vaccine. The sample was peripheral blood, taken 28 days after the second AZD1222 dose. The CDR3: CASSSAPGLSSGANVLTF. In DNA form, the CDR3 reads TGTGCCAGCAGCTCTGCCCCGGGACTGAGCTCTGGGGCCAACGTCCTGACTTTC.